This T cell receptor beta chain was profiled in a study of cytomegalovirus exposure and HLA in healthy donors (dated by TCRdb to 2016 to 2017). In the study overall: In an earlier analysis of 550 to 750 of the donors, about 260 Gb of sequence data and 90 million to 120 million unique TCR beta sequences from approximately 180 million T cells were reported. An early release that covered roughly 600 HLA-typed donors contained 250 to 350 gigabases of sequencing data and 70 million to 100 million unique TCR sequences. The genetic ancestry cluster associated with self-reported Caucasian donors included over 80% of the roughly 400 genotyped donors. The aim of the study was to test whether cataloging public T cell receptors could identify signatures of past pathogen exposure. The study profiled the T cell repertoires of hundreds of subjects by immunosequencing and related them to cytomegalovirus serostatus. A separate validation cohort of about 110 different subjects was used in addition to the 666-subject first cohort. The study combined high-throughput TCR immunosequencing, statistical association of individual TCRs with disease status, and machine learning to predict cytomegalovirus infection status. In a later analysis, previously published TCR beta repertoires from some 640 donors were re-analyzed and high-resolution HLA genotyping was added so that TCR occurrence patterns could be studied. Rather than using new phenotypic data, the later analysis identified candidate immune exposures from TCR beta sequences and from how often those sequences occurred across donors. To decide whether each TCR beta V gene segment behaved as functional or pseudogenic, an earlier analysis of fewer than 750 of the donors relied on high-throughput TCR beta sequencing. Donor age, sex, ethnicity and CMV serostatus were collected together with the repertoire data. A later genetic analysis took genome-wide SNP genotypes for about three fifths of the roughly 670 donors and used that subset as a discovery cohort. All discovery cohort repertoires had been generated on a single sequencing platform. Class I and class II HLA loci were covered by the typing at four-digit resolution. Typing coverage varied by locus: about 629-640 donors for A, B, C, DRB1 and DQB1; under 550 for DQA1; about 600 for DPA1; roughly 450 for DPB1. Because of strong linkage in the cohort, a handful of DR-DQ haplotypes were treated as single units for association and clustering. Across roughly 420 genotyped donors of the cohort, an average of approximately 220,000 unique TCR beta nucleotide sequences per donor were sequenced, and 15% to 20% of those sequences were non-productive. What the study reported, not specific to this receptor: In both the original and validation cohorts, the classifier was reported to diagnose cytomegalovirus status with high specificity and sensitivity. HLA typing was unavailable for some donors at each locus, so association tests used only the typed subset. According to a later analysis, most CMV-associated TCR beta chains appeared to be HLA-restricted, and the HLA associations seemed to be driven largely by CMV exposure. The only immune exposure information available for the cohort was CMV serostatus. A later genetic analysis associated a missense DCLRE1C variant with V-gene and J-gene trimming of TCR beta chains, and an independent cohort replicated the association. According to a later genetic analysis, donors in an Asian-associated ancestry cluster had fewer N-insertions in productive TCRs than the roughly 660-donor mean. When HLA alleles, especially DR and DQ, strongly co-occurred, TCR associations were difficult to assign to individual alleles. In an earlier analysis of several hundred of the donors, most TCR beta V segments were observed in productive rearrangements about 87% or about 30% of the time, broadly matching IMGT annotations. Compared with equally common non-associated chains, HLA-associated TCR beta chains in a later analysis were more clonally expanded and had lower generation probabilities. The authors suggested that the approach could potentially be generalized to other disease states and immunological phenotypes. Because counts were too low, about 18 rarely observed V segments, including chromosome 9 orphons, were excluded from the earlier analysis of around 590 of the donors. Only TCR beta chains were sequenced in this cohort, and the absence of alpha or paired-chain data limited detectable features. A later analysis associated approximately 17,000 TCR beta sequences with specific HLA alleles at a false discovery rate of 0.05. Linkage disequilibrium might explain the correlated functional status among segregating V segments, but an unknown experimental factor could not be excluded. The 87-base-pair reads could not distinguish some IMGT-functional V segments, including TRBV6-2 and TRBV6-3, so those segments were excluded. A few of the identified cytomegalovirus-associated TCR beta chains were confirmed in vitro to be specific for cytomegalovirus antigens. A further reported finding was that TCR beta sequences accurately predicted the HLA-A and HLA-B alleles for most subjects in the first cohort. The sequencing pipeline was judged likely to have produced a cluster of highly shared sequence variants as a technical artifact. A total of roughly 160 TCR beta chains were listed by the study as associated with cytomegalovirus. Roughly uniform sequencing depth across donors was assumed in presence/absence analyses, although this assumption may not hold. Most TCR sequences were observed very rarely across donors, whereas some public TCRs were present in many individuals. In a later analysis, the rate of TCR association differed among HLA loci, with DRB1 alleles having the most associated TCRs and HLA-C alleles having the fewest. Several of the top co-occurrence clusters appeared to be linked to parvovirus B19, influenza, CMV and Epstein-Barr virus, according to a later analysis.

The cohort was made up of about 670 healthy bone marrow donors. All cohort members were sampled while nominally healthy, although unrecorded immune exposures were likely present. The donor was CMV seronegative and belonged to the group of 350 or so seronegative cohort members. A peripheral blood sample was provided by each donor, and peripheral blood mononuclear cells were used for TCR beta sequencing. The Qiagen DNeasy Blood Extraction Kit was used to extract genomic DNA from the blood cell samples. About this clone: Its antigen remains undetermined. No qualities accompany the bases; no much larger clone lies one base away.

The method was the immunoSEQ multiplex PCR assay. The multiplex PCR relied on a mix of 60 forward primers for TCR Vbeta segments and 13 reverse primers for TCR Jbeta segments. The CDR3 region of rearranged TCR beta genes was amplified from genomic DNA with a multiplex PCR assay. On the Illumina HiSeq System, the amplified TCR beta libraries were sequenced as 87-base-pair reads. As for the authors' bioinformatics: A later analysis tallied 70 million to 100 million unique TCR beta chains across the 666 repertoires, and about 12 million of those chains were shared by two or more donors. A nearest-neighbor algorithm error-corrected the raw reads and collapsed the reads into unique sequences, merging closely related sequences to remove PCR and sequencing errors. V, D and J gene segments were assigned by aligning CDR3 sequences to IMGT reference sequences. For a sequence to be retained, a match of at least six nucleotides was required to both a V gene segment and a J gene segment. A rearrangement was called productive if the CDR3 had no stop codons and remained in frame with V and J, and every other rearrangement was called non-productive. Following IMGT convention, CDR3 was defined as the stretch from the second conserved V-encoded cysteine up to the conserved J-encoded phenylalanine. The earlier analysis of a few hundred of the donors excluded any sequence lacking an unambiguous match to a single V gene segment. In an earlier analysis of more than 500 of the donors, a V segment was called functional when productive rearrangements were above 56.7%, and segregating when the standard deviation between donors exceeded 5%. To diagnose cytomegalovirus status from the catalog of TCR beta chain sequences, a statistical classification framework was built. In a later analysis, TCR nucleotide sequences were compared against IMGT/GENE-DB human TR gene sequences so that V and J genes could be assigned. In a later analysis, CDR3 sequences and most-parsimonious VDJ recombination scenarios were assigned using the TCRdist pipeline. In a later analysis, each TCR beta chain was defined by its CDR3 amino acid sequence together with its V-gene family, and reads lacking a unique V-gene family were excluded. To address suspected cross-contamination and a sequencing artifact, a later analysis removed some 620 highly shared, low-generation-probability nucleotide sequences. For each public chain, a later analysis derived a clonal expansion index from normalized ranks of inferred template counts within each repertoire. In a later analysis, generation probabilities were computed using a VDJ recombination model fitted to out-of-frame rearrangements, and the results were checked against IGoR. In a later analysis, hypergeometric tests were used to score TCR-TCR, TCR-HLA and TCR-CMV co-occurrence, with a repertoire-size bias correction applied to TCR pairs. A later analysis estimated false discovery rates by permuting HLA or CMV assignments 20 times. In a later analysis, co-occurring TCRs were grouped using DBSCAN, with TCRdist sequence similarity added in when clustering inside HLA-allele-positive subsets. Repertoires with fewer than 30,000 or more than 120,000 public chains, plus five repertoires with anomalous nucleotide sharing, were excluded from co-occurrence clustering. TCRdb took over this immuneACCESS table, retaining in-frame rearrangements with V and J assigned. Such tables are incomplete; in checked studies, under half of the missing clones stem from an unresolved V gene, and the remainder is unexplained. V, J and clone size are those of that table, while D and trimming were read from the DNA. This sample holds under 200,000 clones; about 86% were observed only once. Roughly 0.33% of the sample rests with the top ten.

Clipping removes 4 bases from V and 4 bases from J, with 6 as the unmatched junction base count. CDR3 length: 16 amino acids, cysteine to phenylalanine. CDR3 DNA is the only sequence kept; it has 48 bases, read in frame from the first base. The germline V gene yields SGHVS for CDR1 and FQNEAQ for CDR2. The chain uses TRBV7-8 and TRBJ2-6; a stretch of 8 junction bases matches TRBD2. The receptor's source is a woman aged 25 to 45 in good health and CMV-seronegative. Sequenced material: PBMCs. The nucleotide sequence is TGTGCCAGCAGCTCCTCGGGGGGGGCCGGGGCCAACGTCCTGACTTTC. The resulting protein is CASSSSGGAGANVLTF.